This is a list of T cell receptor beta chains from one sample in a study of identical twins. TCRdb analysed the 5' RACE reads with MiXCR anew, one entry per CDR3 protein. The sample holds around 1.7 million distinct CDR3 sequences; under 35% are singletons and the top ten take over 0.25%. The sample taken for sequencing was cord blood. These TCRs come from a newborn girl in good health. Each CDR3 is given with its conserved first and last residue. Each record gives: J gene, D gene, clone size, V gene, CDR3 DNA, CDR3 protein. D genes are given only for firm matches. Rows give clone size only sometimes, using once, few, many, or a class for an expanded clone.

>TRBJ2-3|.|many|TRBV20-1
TGCAGTGTCCGTACTAGCACAGATACGCAGTATTTT
CSVRTSTDTQYF
>TRBJ2-2|.|few|TRBV20-1
TGCAGTGCTAGACGAGGGACCGGGGAGCTGTTTTTT
CSARRGTGELFF
>TRBJ2-2|.|.|TRBV11-3
TGTGCCGGCAGATTACACACCGGGGAGCTGTTTTTT
CAGRLHTGELFF
>TRBJ1-2|.|.|TRBV12-3/TRBV12-4
TGTGCCAGCAGTTTAGCGCCTCAAAATGGCTACACCTTC
CASSLAPQNGYTF
>TRBJ2-7|.|.|TRBV20-1
TGCAGTGCTAGAAGTAGGACAGCGACCTACGAGCAGTACTTC
CSARSRTATYEQYF
>TRBJ2-7|.|few|TRBV29-1
TGCAGCGTCCGCGGACGGACAGTCTCCTACGAGCAGTACTTC
CSVRGRTVSYEQYF
>TRBJ2-7|TRBD2|.|TRBV27
TGTGCCAGCAGTAGCCGGGGGACTAGCGGGTTCAACGAGCAGTACTTC
CASSSRGTSGFNEQYF
>TRBJ2-3|.|.|TRBV20-1
TGCAGTGGTGGAGACACAGATACGCAGTATTTT
CSGGDTDTQYF
>TRBJ1-1|.|.|TRBV15
TGTGCCACCAGCCGAGCGTGGGCGGACACTGAAGCTTTCTTT
CATSRAWADTEAFF
>TRBJ1-1|.|few|TRBV6-1
TGTGCCAGCAGTGAACAGGGCGGAGCTTTCTTT
CASSEQGGAFF
>TRBJ1-1|.|.|TRBV5-6
TGTGCCAGCAGCCCTCAACTCGGGAGGCCTGAAGCTTTCTTT
CASSPQLGRPEAFF
>TRBJ1-6|TRBD1|.|TRBV14
TGTGCCAGCAGCTACAGGGGGCACAGAGTCCACTTT
CASSYRGHRVHF
>TRBJ2-7|.|.|TRBV2
TGTGCCAGCGCTACAGGGTCCGAGCAGTACTTC
CASATGSEQYF
>TRBJ1-1|.|few|TRBV4-1
TGCGCCAGCAGCCAGTTGATAGTGGGGAGAGCTTTCTTT
CASSQLIVGRAFF
>TRBJ2-1|TRBD2|.|TRBV28
TGTGCCAGCAGTTTACCCCCTAGCGGGGGGTACAATGAGCAGTTCTTC
CASSLPPSGGYNEQFF
>TRBJ1-2|TRBD1|few|TRBV29-1
TGCAGCGTTGTACCGGCAGGGGGCTACTATGGCTACACCTTC
CSVVPAGGYYGYTF
>TRBJ1-5|TRBD1|.|TRBV24-1
TGTGCCACCAGTGAAACCGGGACAGGGTCGAATCAGCCCCAGCATTTT
CATSETGTGSNQPQHF
>TRBJ1-6|TRBD1|.|TRBV20-1
TGCAGTGTTAGGGCAGGGGGCTCACCCCTCCACTTT
CSVRAGGSPLHF
>TRBJ2-7|.|.|TRBV25-1
TGTGCCAGCAGTCCCAGGTCGGACGAGCAGTACTTC
CASSPRSDEQYF
>TRBJ1-1|.|.|TRBV20-1
TGCAGTGCTATTCCATTCCGGCTCATGAACACTGAAGCTTTCTTT
CSAIPFRLMNTEAFF
>TRBJ2-1|.|few|TRBV5-1
TGCGCCAGCAGCTTGGAGTGGGCACACTACAATGAGCAGTTCTTC
CASSLEWAHYNEQFF
>TRBJ1-4|.|.|TRBV5-5
TGTGCCAGCAGCGCCGCCGGGACAACAACTAATGAAAAACTGTTTTTT
CASSAAGTTTNEKLFF
>TRBJ2-7|.|.|TRBV5-1
TGCGCCAGCAGCTTCTCGATCGATATCTCCTACGAGCAGTACTTC
CASSFSIDISYEQYF
>TRBJ2-5|TRBD2|.|TRBV4-2
TGTGCCAGCAGCCAAGATCGGACTAGCGGCGATGAGCAGTACTTC
CASSQDRTSGDEQYF